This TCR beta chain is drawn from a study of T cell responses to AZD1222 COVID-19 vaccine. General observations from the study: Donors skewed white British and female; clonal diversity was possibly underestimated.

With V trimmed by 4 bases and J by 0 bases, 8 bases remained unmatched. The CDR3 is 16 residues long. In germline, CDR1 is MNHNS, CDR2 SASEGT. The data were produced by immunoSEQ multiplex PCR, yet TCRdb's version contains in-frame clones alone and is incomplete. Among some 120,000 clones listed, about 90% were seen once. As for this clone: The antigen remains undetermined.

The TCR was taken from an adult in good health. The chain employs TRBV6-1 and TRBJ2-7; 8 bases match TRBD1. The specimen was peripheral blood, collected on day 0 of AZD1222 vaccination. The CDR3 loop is CASSAYSTGGSYEQYF. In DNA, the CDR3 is TGTGCCAGCAGTGCATATAGCACAGGGGGCTCCTACGAGCAGTACTTC.